One sample yielded the 18 T cell receptor beta chains listed below, sequenced in a study of cytomegalovirus exposure and HLA in healthy donors listed by TCRdb under 2017. The library was generated by the immunoSEQ multiplex PCR assay. For the multiplex PCR, a mixture combining 60 forward primers for TCR Vbeta segments and 13 reverse primers for TCR Jbeta segments was used. The table comes from immuneACCESS by way of TCRdb, which keeps in-frame sequences with V and J called. Part of the clones is missing from these tables; in studies checked, under half for an unresolved V gene and the rest for unknown reasons. A total of over 130,000 clones appear in this sample, around 66% of them only once. 6.5% of the sample belongs to the ten largest clones. Sequenced: PBMCs. All receptors derive from an older woman in good health and CMV-seronegative.

The gene calls are TRBV7-8 and TRBJ2-2; D is unresolved. The CDR3 loop spans 14 amino acids. Trimming removed 6 bases at V and 5 bases at J, with 13 bases between. Germline values: CDR1 SGHVS, CDR2 FQNEAQ. The CDR3 DNA reads as TGTGCCAGCAGTCTGAGAGGTCGGACCGGGGAGCTGTTTTTT. This gives the protein CASSLRGRTGELFF. The full variable domain, rest sourced from reference TRBV7-8 and TRBJ2-2, is GAGVSQSPRYKVAKRGQDVALRCDPISGHVSLFWYQQALGQGPEFLTYFQNEAQLDKSGLPSDRFFAERPEGSVSTLKIQRTQQEDSAVYLCASSLRGRTGELFFGEGSRLTVL.

This chain links TRBV4-1 with TRBJ1-2; D call uncertain. V was cut by 0 bases and J by 4 bases, with 12 bases left in between. CDR1 is MGHRA and CDR2 is YSYEKL in the germline V gene. The CDR3 sequence is 15 residues long. The CDR3 DNA is TGCGCCAGCAGCCAAGATATGGAGGCTAGCTATGGCTACACCTTC. Protein sequence: CASSQDMEASYGYTF.

The chain joins TRBV2 to TRBJ1-3; D uncertain. The CDR3 runs 14 residues. CDR1 is SNHLY and CDR2 is FYNNEI in the germline V gene. Between the trimmed V and J ends, which lost 4 bases and 4 bases, there was a span of 11 bases. CDR3 sequence reads: CASSVRKSGNTIYF. As DNA, the CDR3 is TGTGCCAGCAGTGTCAGGAAATCGGGAAACACCATATATTTT.

The table lists this clone with a few counts. J is TRBJ1-1 and V is TRBV6-1; tentative D call: TRBD1 (5 bases). CDR1 and CDR2 (germline): MNHNS, SASEGT. V gave up 6 bases and J gave up 7 bases, with 9 bases separating them. The CDR3 has 11 residues. CDR3 sequence reads: CASRQVGEAFF. The CDR3 DNA sequence: TGTGCCAGCAGACAGGTCGGTGAAGCTTTCTTT.

The chain carries TRBV7-3 and TRBJ2-1, with D possibly matching TRBD2 (6 bases). The V end lost 5 bases, the J end lost 2 bases, and 16 bases lay between the germline ends. Germline CDR1 and CDR2: SGHTA and FQGTGA. This CDR3 is built from 16 residues. DNA for the CDR3: TGTGCCAGCAGCCGCGTACCGGGAGTCACCTACAATGAGCAGTTCTTC. Its protein product is CASSRVPGVTYNEQFF.

This clone appeared a few times. The rearrangement links TRBV11-1 to TRBJ2-7, with a possible D match to TRBD1 (7 bases). With 1 base removed from V and 2 bases from J, the gap between germline ends came to 24 bases. CDR3 size: 19 residues. Germline CDR1 is SGHAT and CDR2 is FQDESV (reference sequence). The CDR3 loop reads CASSLDGGRGRDRPYEQYF. The CDR3 coding sequence is TGTGCCAGCAGCTTAGACGGGGGCCGTGGTCGGGACAGACCCTACGAGCAGTACTTC.

This clone was detected only a few times. The chain links TRBV2 to TRBJ2-5; D is unclear. The CDR3 covers 10 residues. The ends were cut back, 6 bases at V and 8 bases at J, with 7 bases in the middle. Germline CDR1 SNHLY, CDR2 FYNNEI. CDR3 in amino acids: CASSVATQYF. CDR3 DNA: TGTGCCAGCAGCGTAGCAACCCAGTACTTC.

The chain uses TRBV2 and TRBJ2-1, with 16 bases lining up with TRBD2. Trimming removed 3 bases from V and 4 bases from J; junction bases left unmatched: 6. The germline V gene encodes CDR1 SNHLY and CDR2 FYNNEI. The CDR3 loop spans 18 amino acids. CDR3 protein: CASSEGLAGGQWYNEQFF. DNA for the CDR3: TGTGCCAGCAGTGAGGGACTAGCGGGAGGGCAATGGTACAATGAGCAGTTCTTC. Combining the CDR3 with reference TRBV2 and TRBJ2-1 gives the whole variable domain EPEVTQTPSHQVTQMGQEVILRCVPISNHLYFYWYRQILGQKVEFLVSFYNNEISEKSEIFDDQFSVERPDGSNFTLKIRSTKLEDSAMYFCASSEGLAGGQWYNEQFFGPGTRLTVL.

This clone occurred a few times. V and J are TRBV5-6 and TRBJ2-7; weak D call: TRBD2 (5 bases). This CDR3 region has 12 residues. V shed 4 bases and J shed 0 bases, with 5 bases lying between them. Germline V lookup: CDR1 SGHDT, CDR2 YYEEEE. CDR3 region: CASSRDSYEQYF. For the CDR3, the DNA is TGTGCCAGCAGCCGGGACTCCTACGAGCAGTACTTC.

The chain carries TRBV7-2 and TRBJ2-5, with TRBD1 as a possible D gene (5 bases). Germline CDR1 is SGHTA and CDR2 is FQGNSA. The CDR3 totals 15 residues. V gave up 1 base and J gave up 0 bases, with 9 bases separating them. The CDR3: CASSLGAGYQETQYF. The DNA of the CDR3 is TGTGCCAGCAGCTTAGGGGCAGGGTACCAAGAGACCCAGTACTTC. Looking up the rest from reference TRBV7-2 and TRBJ2-5 gives the full variable domain: GAGVSQSPSNKVTEKGKDVELRCDPISGHTALYWYRQSLGQGLEFLIYFQGNSAPDKSGLPSDRFSAERTGGSVSTLTIQRTQQEDSAVYLCASSLGAGYQETQYFGPGTRLLVL.

The V gene is TRBV5-4, the J gene TRBJ1-2, with TRBD1 as a possible D gene (6 bases). From germline, CDR1 is SGHNT and CDR2 YYREEE (reference sequence). V was trimmed by 0 bases and J by 4 bases, leaving 10 bases between them. This CDR3 comprises 14 residues. This CDR3 is CASSLERGPYGYTF. CDR3 in DNA: TGTGCCAGCAGCTTGGAGCGGGGGCCCTATGGCTACACCTTC.

This clone occurred a few times. The genes are TRBV20-1 and TRBJ1-1; maybe TRBD1 (5 bases). Trimming left V 6 bases short and J 7 bases short, with 9 bases between. This CDR3 has 10 amino acids. Germline V lookup: CDR1 DFQATT, CDR2 SNEGSKA (reference sequence). As DNA, the CDR3 is TGCAGTGCAATGGACATTGAAGCTTTCTTT. It is translated as CSAMDIEAFF.

The J gene is TRBJ2-2, the V gene TRBV7-3, with TRBD2 matching over 10 bases. From germline, CDR1 is SGHTA and CDR2 FQGTGA. The J segment lost 6 bases and the V segment lost 5 bases, leaving 6 bases of the junction unmatched. The CDR3 has 15 amino acids. This chain's CDR3 is CASSTSGGAAGELFF. The DNA of the CDR3 is TGTGCCAGCAGCACGAGCGGGGGGGCTGCCGGGGAGCTGTTTTTT.

The chain has TRBV18 and TRBJ1-3; D may be TRBD1 (5 bases). Germline V lookup: CDR1 KGHSH, CDR2 LQKENI. V gave up 0 bases and J gave up 6 bases, with 12 bases separating them. The CDR3 loop spans 15 amino acids. The CDR3 coding sequence is TGTGCCAGCTCACCACCGGGCAGGGTTGAAAACACCATATATTTT. This gives the protein CASSPPGRVENTIYF.

This chain connects TRBV29-1 to TRBJ1-2, with 9 positions matching TRBD1. V was pared by 6 bases and J by 2 bases, with 7 bases of the junction left unmatched. The CDR3 sequence is 14 residues long. Germline CDR1 is SQVTM and CDR2 is ANQGSEA. In nucleotides, the CDR3 is TGCAGCGTACGCGACAGGGGGAGCAACTATGGCTACACCTTC. The encoded protein is CSVRDRGSNYGYTF.

This chain links TRBV28 with TRBJ1-2, with D unclear. Per the germline V gene, CDR1 is MDHEN and CDR2 is SYDVKM. Deletions cut 2 bases from V and 1 base from J, with 11 bases between. This CDR3 is 15 amino acids long. The CDR3 bases are TGTGCCAGCAGTTTAGTTGGAGCTATTAACTATGGCTACACCTTC. Protein: CASSLVGAINYGYTF.

V is TRBV7-2 and J is TRBJ1-1, with unresolved D. CDR3 size: 14 residues. Germline V gene data show CDR1 as SGHTA and CDR2 as FQGNSA. The V and J ends lost 0 bases and 1 base respectively, with 6 bases between them. This CDR3 reads CASSLASWNTEAFF. Here the CDR3 DNA reads TGTGCCAGCAGCTTAGCGTCTTGGAACACTGAAGCTTTCTTT.

The chain uses TRBV5-1 and TRBJ2-7; 7 nucleotides agree with TRBD1. Germline trimming cut 4 bases from V and 0 bases from J; bases unmatched to any gene: 7. The CDR3 has 15 amino acids. Germline V gives CDR1 SGHRS, CDR2 YFSETQ. CDR3 coding DNA: TGCGCCAGCAGCCCAGAGGACAGGTACTCCTACGAGCAGTACTTC. Translation gives CASSPEDRYSYEQYF. Using reference TRBV5-1 and TRBJ2-7 for the parts outside the CDR3, the full variable domain is KAGVTQTPRYLIKTRGQQVTLSCSPISGHRSVSWYQQTPGQGLQFLFEYFSETQRNKGNFPGRFSGRQFSNSRSEMNVSTLELGDSALYLCASSPEDRYSYEQYFGPGTRLTVT.